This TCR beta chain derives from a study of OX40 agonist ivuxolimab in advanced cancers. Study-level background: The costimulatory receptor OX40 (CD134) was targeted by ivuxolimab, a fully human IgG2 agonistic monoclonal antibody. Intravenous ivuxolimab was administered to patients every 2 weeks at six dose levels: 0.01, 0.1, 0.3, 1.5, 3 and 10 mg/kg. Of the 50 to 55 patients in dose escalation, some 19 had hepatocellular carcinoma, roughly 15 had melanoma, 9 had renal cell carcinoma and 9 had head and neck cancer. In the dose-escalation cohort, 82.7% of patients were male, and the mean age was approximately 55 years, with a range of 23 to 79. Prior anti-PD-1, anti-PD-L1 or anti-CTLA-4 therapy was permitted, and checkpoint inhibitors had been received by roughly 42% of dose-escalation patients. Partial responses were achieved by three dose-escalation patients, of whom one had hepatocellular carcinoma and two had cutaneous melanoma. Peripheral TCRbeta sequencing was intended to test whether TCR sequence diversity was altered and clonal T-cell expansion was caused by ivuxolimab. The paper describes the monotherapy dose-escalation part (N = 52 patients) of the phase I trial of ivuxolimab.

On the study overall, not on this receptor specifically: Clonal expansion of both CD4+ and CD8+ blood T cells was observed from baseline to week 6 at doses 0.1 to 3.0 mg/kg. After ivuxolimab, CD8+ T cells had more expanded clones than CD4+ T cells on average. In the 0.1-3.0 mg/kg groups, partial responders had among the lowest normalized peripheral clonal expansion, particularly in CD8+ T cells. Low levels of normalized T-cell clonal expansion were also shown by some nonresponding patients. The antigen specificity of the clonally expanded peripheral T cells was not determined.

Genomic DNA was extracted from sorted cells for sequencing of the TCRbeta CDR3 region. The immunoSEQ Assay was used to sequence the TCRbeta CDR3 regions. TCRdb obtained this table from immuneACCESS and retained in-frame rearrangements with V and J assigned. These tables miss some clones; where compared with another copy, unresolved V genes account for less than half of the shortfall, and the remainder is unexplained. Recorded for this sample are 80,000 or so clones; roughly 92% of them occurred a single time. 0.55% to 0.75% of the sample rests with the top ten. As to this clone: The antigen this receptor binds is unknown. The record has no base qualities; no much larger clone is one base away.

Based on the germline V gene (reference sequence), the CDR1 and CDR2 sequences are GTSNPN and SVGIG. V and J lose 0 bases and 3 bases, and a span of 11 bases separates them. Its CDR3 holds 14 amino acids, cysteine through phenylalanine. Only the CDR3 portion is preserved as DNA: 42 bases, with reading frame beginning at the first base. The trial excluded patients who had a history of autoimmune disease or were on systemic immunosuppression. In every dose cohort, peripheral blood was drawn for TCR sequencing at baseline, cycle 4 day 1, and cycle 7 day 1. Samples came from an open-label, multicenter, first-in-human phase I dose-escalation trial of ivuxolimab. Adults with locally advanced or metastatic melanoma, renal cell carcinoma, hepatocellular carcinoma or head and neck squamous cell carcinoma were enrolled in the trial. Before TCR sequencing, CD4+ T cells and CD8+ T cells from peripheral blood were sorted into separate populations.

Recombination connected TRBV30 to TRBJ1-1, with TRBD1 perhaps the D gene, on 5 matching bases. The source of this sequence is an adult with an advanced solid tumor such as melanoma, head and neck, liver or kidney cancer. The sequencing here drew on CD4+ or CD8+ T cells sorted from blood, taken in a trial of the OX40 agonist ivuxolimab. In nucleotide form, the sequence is TGTGCCTGGAGTGTACGCCAGGGTGACACTGAAGCTTTCTTT. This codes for CAWSVRQGDTEAFF.